These 18 T cell receptor beta chains came from one sample sequenced in a study of lung T cells in sarcoidosis with Löfgren's syndrome. From the reads, TCRdb called clonotypes with MiXCR, one entry per CDR3 protein. The sample carries about 9,400 distinct CDR3 sequences, about 20% recorded once. The source material was CD4+ T cells from bronchoalveolar lavage. The receptors here all came from a human donor with sarcoidosis (Löfgren's syndrome or another form), or a control subject (not recorded which).

This clonotype was found once. A much larger clone differs from this one at a single base, so this may be a read error. The chain uses TRBV7-6 and TRBJ1-4; D possibly corresponds to TRBD1 (6 bases). CDR1 SGHVS and CDR2 FNYEAQ come from the germline V gene. The CDR3 has 15 amino acids. Trimming left V 2 bases short and J 3 bases short, with 10 bases between. The CDR3: CASSLNSGANEKLFF. In nucleotides, the CDR3 is TGTGCCAGCAGCTTAAATTCAGGGGCTAATGAAAAACTGTTTTTT.

This clonotype is judged medium-sized. J is TRBJ1-1 and V is TRBV6-1; D not resolved. The germline V and J ends were trimmed by 7 bases and 0 bases, with 9 bases remaining between them. The length of the CDR3 is 13 residues. CDR1 and CDR2 from the germline V gene are MNHNS and SASEGT. The CDR3 spells CASNPVMNTEAFF. DNA for the CDR3: TGTGCCAGCAATCCAGTAATGAACACTGAAGCTTTCTTT.

There are many counts of this clonotype. This chain joins TRBV5-5 and TRBJ1-1, with D unresolved. This CDR3 comprises 13 residues. Germline V CDR1 and CDR2: SGHKS, YYEKEE (reference sequence). V shed 2 bases and J shed 1 base, with 6 bases lying between them. The CDR3 DNA follows: TGTGCCAGCAGCTTTACAGAGAACACTGAAGCTTTCTTT. Amino acids: CASSFTENTEAFF.

On this clonotype itself: A much bigger clone sits one base away, suggesting this may be a read error. The chain carries TRBV19 and TRBJ2-1, with D tentatively TRBD1 (5 bases). The CDR3 is made up of 11 amino acids. From germline, CDR1 is LNHDA and CDR2 SQIVND (reference sequence). CDR3 sequence reads: CASSRQNEQSF. CDR3 bases: TGTGCCAGTAGTCGACAGAATGAGCAGTCCTTC.

This clonotype was found many times. The chain combines TRBV19 with TRBJ2-1; possibly TRBD1 or TRBD2 for D (5 bases each). Germline CDR1 reads LNHDA; CDR2 reads SQIVND (reference sequence). This CDR3 comprises 12 residues. V dropped 4 bases and J dropped 8 bases, with 9 bases sitting between them. CDR3 region: CASSRRGDEQFF. The CDR3 DNA reads TGTGCCAGTAGTAGACGAGGGGATGAGCAGTTCTTC.

By frequency in the sample, this clonotype is medium-sized. CDR3 DNA: TGTGCCAGCAGTTTATGGGGGCAGGCGTACACTGAAGCTTTCTTT. Its translation is CASSLWGQAYTEAFF. The V and J genes are TRBV28 and TRBJ1-1; tentative D call: TRBD1 (5 bases). CDR3 length: 15 residues. From germline, CDR1 is MDHEN and CDR2 SYDVKM. Between the trimmed V and J ends, which lost 0 bases and 3 bases, there was a span of 11 bases.

This clonotype is classed as medium-sized (0.01 to 0.1%). The rearrangement links TRBV28 to TRBJ1-1; 10 bases align to TRBD1. J lost 1 base, V lost 5 bases, and 7 bases had no gene match. The germline CDR1 and CDR2 sequences are MDHEN and SYDVKM. CDR3 size: 16 residues. The CDR3 region has the DNA TGTGCCAGCAGTCCATTCGACAGGGGGCGGAACACTGAAGCTTTCTTT. It codes for CASSPFDRGRNTEAFF.

The chain has TRBV5-1 and TRBJ2-3; 8 bases fit TRBD2. The CDR3 loop spans 14 amino acids. Germline lookup yields CDR1 SGHRS and CDR2 YFSETQ. J lost 4 bases, V lost 4 bases, and 5 bases had no gene match. CDR3 residues: CASSGGGRADTQYF. The DNA of the CDR3 is TGCGCCAGCAGCGGCGGGGGGCGGGCAGATACGCAGTATTTT.

V usage is TRBV7-6 and J usage is TRBJ2-1, with a possible D match to TRBD2 (6 bases). V gave up 8 bases and J gave up 8 bases, with 16 bases separating them. From germline, CDR1 is SGHVS and CDR2 FNYEAQ. The CDR3 spans 13 residues. CDR3 nucleotides: TGTGCCAGCGGCTCGGGACTCGACGATGAGCAGTTCTTC. Its protein product is CASGSGLDDEQFF.

This clonotype occurred many times. The chain joins TRBV7-8 to TRBJ1-5; 10 bases align to TRBD1. CDR3 length: 17 amino acids. The V and J ends lost 2 bases and 4 bases, in that order; junction bases with no gene match: 8. The V gene's germline CDR1 is SGHVS and CDR2 FQNEAQ. Here the CDR3 reads CASSLLPGTGVNQPQHF. The CDR3 bases are TGTGCCAGCAGCTTACTGCCCGGGACAGGGGTGAATCAGCCCCAGCATTTT.

This clonotype was found many times. J is TRBJ1-4 and V is TRBV20-1, with D tentatively TRBD1 (6 bases). Trimming removed 6 bases at V and 0 bases at J, with 14 bases between. This CDR3 spans 15 amino acids. CDR1 and CDR2 (germline): DFQATT, SNEGSKA (reference sequence). CDR3 coding DNA: TGCAGTGCGACCTTGGACAGTGCAACTAATGAAAAACTGTTTTTT. Its protein is CSATLDSATNEKLFF.

In this sample, this clonotype turned up once. J is TRBJ1-1 and V is TRBV7-9; TRBD1 might be the D (6 bases). The V gene's germline CDR1 is SEHNR and CDR2 FQNEAQ (reference sequence). Trimming removed 7 bases from V and 1 base from J, with 13 bases in between. This CDR3 comprises 14 residues. The DNA for the CDR3 is TGTGCCAGCAACCCCACGGGGGCGAACACTGAAGCTTTCTTT. Translated, it gives CASNPTGANTEAFF.

In the case of this clonotype: This could be a read error, since a much larger clone is one nucleotide away. This sequence joins TRBV2 and TRBJ2-5; 9 bases agree with TRBD1. Germline CDR1 reads SNHLY; CDR2 reads FYNNEI. This CDR3 spans 15 amino acids. CDR3 DNA: TGTGCCAGCAGTGAAGAGTGGACAGGGGACGAGACCCAGCACTTC. Translated: CASSEEWTGDETQHF.

This clonotype has at least ten counts. The rearrangement uses TRBV9 and TRBJ1-2; 7 positions match TRBD1. Germline V lookup: CDR1 SGDLS, CDR2 YYNGEE. There are 13 residues in the CDR3. V trimming: 0 bases; J trimming: 7 bases; junction bases outside the gene matches: 3. CDR3 in DNA: TGTGCCAGCAGCGTAGGGACAGGATTTGGCTACACCTTC. Its translation is CASSVGTGFGYTF.

In its sample, this clonotype was seen a few times. This chain joins TRBV11-3 and TRBJ2-5; D uncertain. This CDR3 contains 13 residues. Looked up from germline, CDR1 is SGHNT and CDR2 is YENEEA. Trimming cost V 5 bases and J 5 bases, with 12 bases left between them. CDR3 coding DNA: TGTGCCAGCAGCCCCGGGCCCCGGGAGACCCAGTACTTC. It specifies CASSPGPRETQYF.

This clonotype was counted at least ten times. The chain links TRBV6-2 or TRBV6-3 to TRBJ2-7, with unresolved D. The CDR3 spans 12 residues. V lost 2 bases, J lost 6 bases, and 8 bases lay in between. The germline CDR1 and CDR2 sequences are MNHEY and SVGEGT. CDR3 bases: TGTGCCAGCAGTTACAACAGCCTCGAGCAGTACTTC. Protein: CASSYNSLEQYF.

This clonotype has a count of ten or more. The J gene is TRBJ1-1, the V gene TRBV20-1, with a weak D call TRBD1 (6 bases). The CDR3 covers 11 residues. Germline-derived CDR1 and CDR2 are DFQATT and SNEGSKA (reference sequence). V dropped 3 bases and J dropped 9 bases, with 11 bases sitting between them. The CDR3 reads CSASVQGKAFF. The CDR3 nucleotides read TGCAGTGCTAGTGTACAGGGAAAAGCTTTCTTT.

A note on this clonotype: This may stem from a read error, because a much larger clone lies one nucleotide away. The CDR3 protein is CANSILNEQFF. The CDR3 DNA sequence: TGTGCCAATAGTATACTGAATGAGCAGTTCTTC. The chain has TRBV19 and TRBJ2-1; no firm D call. Per germline, CDR1 LNHDA and CDR2 SQIVND (reference sequence). This CDR3 region has 11 residues.